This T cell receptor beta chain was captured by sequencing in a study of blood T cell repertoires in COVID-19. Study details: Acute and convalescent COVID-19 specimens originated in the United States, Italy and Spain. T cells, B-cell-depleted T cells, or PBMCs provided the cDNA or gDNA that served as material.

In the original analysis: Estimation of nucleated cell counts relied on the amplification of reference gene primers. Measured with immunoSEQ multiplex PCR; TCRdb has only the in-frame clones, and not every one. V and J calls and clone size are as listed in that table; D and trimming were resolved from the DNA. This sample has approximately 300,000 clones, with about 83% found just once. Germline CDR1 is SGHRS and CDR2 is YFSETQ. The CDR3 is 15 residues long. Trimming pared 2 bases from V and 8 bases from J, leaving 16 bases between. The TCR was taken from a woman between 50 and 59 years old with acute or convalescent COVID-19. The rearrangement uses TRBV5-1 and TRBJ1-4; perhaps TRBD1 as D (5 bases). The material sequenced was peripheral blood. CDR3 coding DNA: TGCGCCAGCAGCTTAATATCCAGGGAGGGCGAAAAACTGTTTTTT. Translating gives CASSLISREGEKLFF.